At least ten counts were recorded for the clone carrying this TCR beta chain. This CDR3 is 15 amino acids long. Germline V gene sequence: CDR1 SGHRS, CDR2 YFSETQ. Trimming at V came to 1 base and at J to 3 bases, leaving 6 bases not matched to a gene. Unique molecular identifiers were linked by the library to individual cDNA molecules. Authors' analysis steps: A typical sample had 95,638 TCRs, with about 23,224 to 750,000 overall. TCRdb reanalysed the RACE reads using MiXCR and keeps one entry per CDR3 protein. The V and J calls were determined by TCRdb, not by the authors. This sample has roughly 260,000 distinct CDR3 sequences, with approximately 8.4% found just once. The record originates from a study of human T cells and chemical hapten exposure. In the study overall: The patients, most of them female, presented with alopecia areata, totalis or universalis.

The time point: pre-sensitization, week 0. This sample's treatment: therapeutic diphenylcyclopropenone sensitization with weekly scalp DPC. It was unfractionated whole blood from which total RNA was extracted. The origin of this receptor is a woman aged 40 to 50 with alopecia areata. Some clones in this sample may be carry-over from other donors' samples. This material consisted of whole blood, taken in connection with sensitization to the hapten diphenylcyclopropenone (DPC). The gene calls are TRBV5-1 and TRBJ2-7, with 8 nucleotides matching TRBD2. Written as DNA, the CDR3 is TGCGCCAGCAGCTTGTCTACCGGGACTAGCTACGAGCAGTACTTC. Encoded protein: CASSLSTGTSYEQYF.